This entry lists 11 T cell receptor beta chains sequenced from one sample in a study of blood T cell repertoires in COVID-19. Here immunoSEQ multiplex PCR was the method, and the copy in TCRdb shows in-frame clones only, minus some. This sample yields 350,000 to 550,000 clones, of which approximately 90% are seen a single time; over 1.5% belongs to the top ten. Sequencing used PBMCs or T cells enriched from blood (not recorded which). The receptors originated from a woman aged 18-29 years with acute COVID-19.

The chain carries TRBV27 and TRBJ1-2, with D perhaps matching TRBD1 (5 bases). The germline CDR1 and CDR2 sequences are MNHEY and SMNVEV (reference sequence). Deletions cut 2 bases from V and 8 bases from J, with 15 bases between. The CDR3 is made up of 14 amino acids. CDR3: CASSLKGPGGGYTF. The CDR3, as DNA: TGTGCCAGCAGTTTAAAGGGCCCCGGGGGGGGCTACACCTTC.

This chain uses TRBV6-5 with TRBJ2-1; 9 nucleotides line up with TRBD2. Germline lookup yields CDR1 MNHEY and CDR2 SVGAGI. Trimming removed 5 bases from V and 8 bases from J; junction bases left unmatched: 7. The CDR3 spans 14 residues. CDR3 region: CASSTQAGGHEQFF. DNA of the CDR3: TGTGCCAGCAGTACCCAAGCGGGAGGCCATGAGCAGTTCTTC.

The chain joins TRBV18 to TRBJ2-3; 7 positions match TRBD1. After removal of 3 bases from V and 0 bases from J, the junction contained 3 bases not matched to a gene. Germline CDR1 is KGHSH and CDR2 is LQKENI. CDR3 size: 15 residues. The CDR3 DNA follows: TGTGCCAGCTCACCCAACAGGGGTAGCACAGATACGCAGTATTTT. Its translation is CASSPNRGSTDTQYF.

The chain links TRBV29-1 to TRBJ1-1; 8 nucleotides line up with TRBD1. The CDR3 is made up of 12 amino acids. The ends lost 8 bases at V and 5 bases at J; junction bases unmatched: 7. The germline CDR1 and CDR2 sequences are SQVTM and ANQGSEA. The CDR3 is CSFRQGWTEAFF. In DNA form, the CDR3 reads TGCAGCTTCCGACAGGGGTGGACTGAAGCTTTCTTT.

This clone has only one observation. The chain is built from TRBV7-2 and TRBJ1-1, with D perhaps matching TRBD1 (5 bases). Germline V gene sequence: CDR1 SGHTA, CDR2 FQGNSA. The CDR3 runs 16 residues. Trimming left V 3 bases short and J 0 bases short, with 14 bases between. CDR3 DNA: TGTGCCAGCAGCTTGTTTCAGGGTTCGATGAACACTGAAGCTTTCTTT. It codes for CASSLFQGSMNTEAFF.

The chain is built from TRBV18 and TRBJ2-1, with 7 bases aligning to TRBD2. CDR3 length equals 13 residues. J was trimmed by 7 bases and V by 2 bases; bases with no gene match: 2. CDR1 is KGHSH and CDR2 is LQKENI in the germline V gene. The CDR3 sequence is CASSPLRENEQFF. CDR3 bases: TGTGCCAGCTCACCATTGCGGGAGAATGAGCAGTTCTTC.

This rearrangement joins TRBV20-1 to TRBJ2-7, with a possible D match to TRBD2 (6 bases). From germline, CDR1 is DFQATT and CDR2 SNEGSKA (reference sequence). With 5 bases removed from V and 7 bases from J, the gap between germline ends came to 15 bases. The CDR3 contains 12 residues. This CDR3 reads CSARVLAKEQYF. The CDR3 region has the DNA TGCAGTGCTCGTGTTCTAGCGAAGGAGCAGTACTTC.

The chain joins TRBV29-1 to TRBJ1-5, with a weak D call TRBD1 (5 bases). The germline V gene has CDR1 SQVTM and CDR2 ANQGSEA. This CDR3 is 14 amino acids long. V was trimmed by 5 bases and J by 1 base, leaving 12 bases between them. This chain's CDR3 is CSVKFQGSNQPQHF. The DNA for the CDR3 is TGCAGCGTTAAGTTTCAGGGAAGCAATCAGCCCCAGCATTTT.

This CDR3 is CASSIWGSGTGTDTQYF. The CDR3 bases are TGTGCCAGTAGTATCTGGGGGAGCGGGACAGGGACAGATACGCAGTATTTT. The gene calls are TRBV19 and TRBJ2-3; 9 bases line up with TRBD1. The germline CDR1 and CDR2 sequences are LNHDA and SQIVND (reference sequence). J gave up 3 bases and V 3 bases, and 10 bases lay outside the gene matches. The CDR3 runs to 17 residues.

The chain joins TRBV19 to TRBJ1-1; 7 nucleotides match TRBD1. There are 14 residues in the CDR3. Germline assignment: CDR1 LNHDA and CDR2 SQIVND (reference sequence). After removal of 4 bases from V and 11 bases from J, the junction contained 13 bases not matched to a gene. The chain's CDR3 is CASSTRIGGGTAFF. As DNA, the CDR3 is TGTGCCAGTAGTACCCGGATAGGGGGCGGTACGGCTTTCTTT. Using reference TRBV19 and TRBJ1-1 for the parts outside the CDR3, the full variable domain is DGGITQSPKYLFRKEGQNVTLSCEQNLNHDAMYWYRQDPGQGLRLIYYSQIVNDFQKGDIAEGYSVSREKKESFPLTVTSAQKNPTAFYLCASSTRIGGGTAFFGQGTRLTVV.

V usage is TRBV24-1 and J usage is TRBJ2-1, with D possibly being TRBD2 (5 bases). The germline V and J ends were trimmed by 5 bases and 4 bases, with 5 bases remaining between them. The CDR3 extends over 12 amino acids. Germline lookup yields CDR1 KGHDR and CDR2 SFDVKD. The CDR3 here is CATSGGYNEQFF. In DNA, the CDR3 is TGTGCCACCAGTGGAGGGTACAATGAGCAGTTCTTC.